This entry features one TCR beta chain sequence. Germline lookup yields CDR1 DFQATT and CDR2 SNEGSKA (reference sequence). The CDR3 runs to 13 residues. The entry originates in a study of blood T cells in healthy people across ages. The second PCR ran roughly 6 to 11 cycles with a sample-barcoded 5' primer and J-beta primers. Each CDR3 protein is one row after TCRdb ran MiXCR on the 5' RACE reads. The sample includes 650,000 to 1,000,000 distinct CDR3 sequences, more than 35% of them seen just once. The material sequenced was blood. This chain connects TRBV20-1 to TRBJ2-4, with 7 bases identical to TRBD2. The tail of the sequence fits TRBJ2-7 better, so the J call may be wrong. The receptor was isolated from an elderly man in good health. Written as DNA, the CDR3 is TGCAGTGCGCCCGGGCGGGGGACCTACGAGCAGTACTTC. This encodes CSAPGRGTYEQYF.